This T cell receptor beta chain stems from a study of cytomegalovirus exposure and HLA in healthy donors. This CDR3 has 14 amino acids. V lost 2 bases to trimming and J lost 3 bases, with 9 bases between them. Per germline, CDR1 SGDLS and CDR2 YYNGEE. The primer mix had 60 Vbeta and 13 Jbeta primers. TCRdb's copy holds only in-frame clones and misses some; the assay was immunoSEQ multiplex PCR. The profile shows around 150,000 clones, around 63% of them singletons. Material for sequencing was PBMCs. The clonotype originates from a woman aged 18-29 years in good health and CMV-seropositive. The chain uses TRBV9 and TRBJ1-5; D possibly corresponds to TRBD1 (5 bases). CDR3: CASSVGQFNQPQHF. The CDR3 DNA is TGTGCCAGCAGCGTGGGGCAGTTCAATCAGCCCCAGCATTTT.